This T cell receptor (beta chain) was profiled in a study of T cells in localized non-small cell lung cancer. This table comes from immunoSEQ multiplex PCR, and its TCRdb copy is limited to in-frame clones, with some not included. Altogether 700 to 950 clones are present, about a fifth being singletons, with the ten largest covering approximately 11%. This clone is labeled large. The target antigen is unknown. V was cut by 1 base and J by 6 bases, with 9 bases left in between. The CDR3 totals 14 residues. In germline, CDR1 is MNHNS, CDR2 SASEGT. Findings and caveats of the study: Appearing in adjacent lung were a median approximately 60 of the top 100 tumor clones.

The receptor's source is a man aged 35 to 69 with stage I squamous cell lung carcinoma. The sequenced sample was lung tumor tissue, obtained before any cancer treatment. The V call is TRBV6-1, the J call TRBJ1-4; the D gene is possibly TRBD1 (5 bases). The DNA of the CDR3 is TGTGCCAGCAGTGAAGGGGGGGATGATGAAAAACTGTTTTTT. Protein: CASSEGGDDEKLFF.